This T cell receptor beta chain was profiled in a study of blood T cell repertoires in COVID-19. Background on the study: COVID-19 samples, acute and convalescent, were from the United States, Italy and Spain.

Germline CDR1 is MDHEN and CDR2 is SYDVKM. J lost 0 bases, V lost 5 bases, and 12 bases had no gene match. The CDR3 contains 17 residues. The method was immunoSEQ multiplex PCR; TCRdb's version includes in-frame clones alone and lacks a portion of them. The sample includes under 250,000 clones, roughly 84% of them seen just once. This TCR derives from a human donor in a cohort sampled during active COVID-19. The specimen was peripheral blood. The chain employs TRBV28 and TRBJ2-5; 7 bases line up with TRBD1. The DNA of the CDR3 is TGTGCCAGCAGTCCCCTCACCGGGACAGCGAACCAAGAGACCCAGTACTTC. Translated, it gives CASSPLTGTANQETQYF.